This T cell receptor (beta chain) was obtained from a study of blood T cell repertoires in COVID-19. The table came from immunoSEQ multiplex PCR; TCRdb's copy has only in-frame clones and leaves some out. The profile covers 150,000 to 190,000 clones, with about 86% appearing a single time and 7.3% taken by the ten largest. CDR1 and CDR2 from the germline V gene are SGHVS and FNYEAQ. V trimming: 4 bases; J trimming: 0 bases; junction bases outside the gene matches: 8. This CDR3 is built from 16 residues. The chain recombines TRBV7-6 with TRBJ2-5, with 7 bases matching TRBD2. The source material was PBMCs or T cells enriched from blood (not recorded which). This clonotype originated in a man in his fifties who had recovered from COVID-19. The CDR3 sequence: CASSSEAGWDQETQYF. The CDR3 DNA sequence: TGTGCCAGCAGCTCCGAAGCGGGGTGGGACCAAGAGACCCAGTACTTC.